The present T cell receptor (beta chain) was sequenced within a study of shared clonotypes between healthy human individuals. Germline CDR1 LGHNA, CDR2 YSLEER. The CDR3 covers 14 residues. Unmatched junction bases numbered 6, after V lost 4 bases and J lost 8 bases. About this clone: What it recognizes is unknown.

Partitioning of CD4+ cells yielded a CD45RA+ naive subset and a CD45RA-negative memory subset. Study outcomes and limitations: Larger estimated richness was generally recorded for naive subsets relative to memory subsets.

Per the authors' pipeline: ImmunoSEQ junction-only sequences lacked quality scores, so their filtering differed. Only in-frame clones appear in the TCRdb table, and some are missing; sequencing was by immunoSEQ multiplex PCR. V and J calls plus clone size are reproduced from that table; the DNA served to infer D and trimming. The profile shows approximately 1,500,000 clones, more than 95% of them singletons. The sequence was collected from a young man in good health. The V gene is TRBV4-3, the J gene TRBJ2-1; 9 bases fit TRBD2. The sample consisted of naive CD4+ T cells sorted from blood. Subset reported: CD45RA+ positively selected. The CDR3 reads CASSPRGLAYEQFF. The CDR3 region has the DNA TGCGCCAGCAGCCCCCGAGGACTAGCGTATGAGCAGTTCTTC.